Included here is one TCR beta chain sequence, with context. In its sample, this clone was seen once. Its antigen specificity is not known. No clone much larger than this one lies a single base away; base qualities are absent. The source of the sample is a study of blood T cell repertoires in COVID-19 (TCRdb year 2020). Broadly, across the study: Samples covering the acute and convalescent phases of COVID-19 were provided by collaborators in the United States, Italy and Spain. The prospective study material was composed of cDNA or gDNA derived from T cells, B-cell-depleted T cells, or PBMCs. Subjects who had been exposed to COVID-19, were actively infected with it, or had recovered from it provided the deeply sampled blood TCRbeta repertoires that made up the dataset. The repertoires were released in a freely available public database meant as a resource for research on the immune response to SARS-CoV-2. Samples were obtained from the ongoing ImmuneRACE study (first 160 participants) and from 1,254 subjects provided by 6 global collaborators. Nearly every sample came with metadata listing a de-identified subject ID, COVID-19 status, age in years and sex. Where available, HLA class I and class II types were obtained from metadata supplied by the sample provider rather than from assay-based typing. What the authors observed across the whole study: The amount of clinical and demographic metadata varied by source and participant and was provided uncurated.

The immunoSEQ Assay, a bias-controlled multiplex PCR, was used to amplify TCRbeta CDR3 regions from genomic DNA. The source study handled its data this way. The number of nucleated cells in each sample was estimated by amplification of reference gene primers within the assay. To quantify the absolute abundance of each unique TCRbeta CDR3 rearrangement, sequence reads were collapsed and filtered. For each sample, productive Simpson clonality was calculated by taking the square root of Simpson's diversity index across productive rearrangements. What TCRdb holds here is the immuneACCESS table cut down to in-frame rearrangements. Part of the clones is not present; checked against another copy, under half of the missing clones reflect an unresolved V gene, and the others are unexplained. The V and J calls and clone size are taken from that table; D and trimming were inferred from the DNA. For this sample the table gives 130,000 or so clones, of which roughly 82% were detected only once. The ten largest clones take up around an eighth of the sample.

CDR1 and CDR2, per the germline V gene (reference sequence), are SEHNR and FQNEAQ. Here V drops 7 bases and J drops 3 bases, and the junction holds 10 bases not matched to any gene. The cysteine opens and the phenylalanine closes a CDR3 of 16 amino acids. The kept DNA is CDR3 alone, 48 bases in frame from the first base. Whole blood was collected in K2EDTA tubes by collaborating institutions according to the institutions' own protocols. For TCRbeta analysis, collaborators shipped samples in one of three forms: frozen whole blood, isolated PBMCs, or DNA extracted from either of those sample types. This clonotype was sampled from a human donor in a cohort sampled during active COVID-19. The rearranged segments are TRBV7-9 and TRBJ2-2; TRBD1 matches 8 bases in the middle. The sequenced material came from peripheral blood. The CDR3: CASNGIQGADTGELFF. Here is the DNA: TGTGCCAGCAACGGGATCCAGGGGGCAGACACCGGGGAGCTGTTTTTT.